The next 17 T cell receptor beta chains were all read from a single sample in a study of CD8 T cells in ankylosing spondylitis. TCRdb called the 5' RACE reads again in MiXCR, with one record for every CDR3 protein. Here the sample spans 250,000 or so distinct CDR3 sequences, more than 15% being singletons. Sequencing was done on a sample of blood, either unsorted or a sorted T cell fraction (not recorded which). The receptors come from a male donor with ankylosing spondylitis or in good health (not recorded which).

The rearrangement joins TRBV6-1 to TRBJ2-2; 7 positions match TRBD1. The V and J ends lost 6 bases and 9 bases, in that order; junction bases with no gene match: 10. This CDR3 is built from 14 residues. CDR1 is MNHNS and CDR2 is SASEGT in the germline V gene. The CDR3 region has the DNA TGTGCCAGCAGCCCGACAGGGCCGTACAGGGAGCTGTTTTTT. This translates into CASSPTGPYRELFF.

This clonotype turned up a few times. The chain has TRBV20-1 and TRBJ2-7; TRBD2 agrees at 7 bases. J was trimmed by 2 bases and V by 3 bases; bases with no gene match: 7. The germline V gene encodes CDR1 DFQATT and CDR2 SNEGSKA (reference sequence). CDR3 size: 14 residues. CDR3 coding DNA: TGCAGTGCTAGTAAGTCGGGAGGACCCTACGAGCAGTACTTC. This translates into CSASKSGGPYEQYF.

This clonotype occurred a few times. V usage is TRBV13 and J usage is TRBJ1-2; 7 bases map to TRBD1. The CDR3 is 15 amino acids. CDR1 and CDR2 from the germline V gene are PRHDT and FYEKMQ (reference sequence). V trimming: 5 bases; J trimming: 7 bases; junction bases outside the gene matches: 13. The DNA of the CDR3 is TGTGCCAGCAGCCCCTTCGCAGAGGGGGCGGGTGGCTACACCTTC. Translated, it gives CASSPFAEGAGGYTF.

In this sample, this clonotype turned up a few times. The chain carries TRBV6-5 and TRBJ2-7; 8 bases match TRBD1. Looked up from germline, CDR1 is MNHEY and CDR2 is SVGAGI. The CDR3 totals 15 residues. The junction had 4 bases not matched to a gene; V was cut back by 0 bases and J by 3 bases. CDR3 in DNA: TGTGCCAGCAGTTACTCCGGACAGGGTGGCTACGAGCAGTACTTC. Protein product: CASSYSGQGGYEQYF.

The chain is built from TRBV6-1 and TRBJ1-1; D gene ambiguous. The CDR3 consists of 13 residues. The germline V and J ends were trimmed by 8 bases and 4 bases, with 14 bases remaining between them. The germline V gene has CDR1 MNHNS and CDR2 SASEGT. The CDR3 DNA sequence: TGTGCCAGCCGGCTCCGGGGTGCCACTGAAGCTTTCTTT. It codes for CASRLRGATEAFF.

The chain joins TRBV15 to TRBJ1-4; D might be TRBD1 (5 bases). Germline CDR1 is LNHNV and CDR2 is YYDKDF (reference sequence). The CDR3 runs to 17 residues. V lost 0 bases and J lost 6, with 17 bases in between. The CDR3 DNA reads TGTGCCACCAGCAGAGATTGGCCCTCCTTAGGGGATGAAAAACTGTTTTTT. Protein product: CATSRDWPSLGDEKLFF.

This clonotype was observed at least ten times. The rearrangement joins TRBV27 to TRBJ1-5; no clear D. Trimming removed 6 bases at V and 2 bases at J, with 11 bases between. The V gene's germline CDR1 is MNHEY and CDR2 SMNVEV (reference sequence). CDR3 size: 14 residues. CDR3 sequence: CASRSAGGNQPQHF. The DNA of the CDR3 is TGTGCCAGCAGGTCGGCTGGGGGCAATCAGCCCCAGCATTTT.

The chain has TRBV15 and TRBJ2-2; 7 bases are shared with TRBD1. CDR1 and CDR2 (germline): LNHNV, YYDKDF (reference sequence). This CDR3 contains 15 residues. The V segment lost 5 bases and the J segment 8 bases; nucleotides outside the gene matches: 11. CDR3 region: CATSADRVAPGELFF. The CDR3 nucleotides read TGTGCCACCAGCGCCGACAGGGTAGCACCGGGGGAGCTGTTTTTT.

This clonotype was observed a few times. The chain recombines TRBV12-3 or TRBV12-4 with TRBJ2-3, with 10 bases aligning to TRBD2. This CDR3 is built from 15 residues. J was trimmed by 9 bases and V by 5 bases; bases with no gene match: 11. CDR3 amino acids: CASSLGGASGSTQYF. The CDR3 nucleotides are TGTGCCAGCAGTCTTGGTGGGGCTAGCGGGAGCACGCAGTATTTT.

The chain recombines TRBV11-2 with TRBJ2-7, with 9 nucleotides matching TRBD2. Germline V gene sequence: CDR1 SGHAT, CDR2 FQNNGV. The CDR3 length is 15 residues. V shed 1 base and J 7 bases; nucleotides not matched to a gene: 8. The CDR3 nucleotides are TGTGCCAGCAGCTTAGGTAGCGGGGGTTCCTGGGAGCAGTACTTC. Protein sequence: CASSLGSGGSWEQYF.

This clonotype showed up just a few times. The rearrangement uses TRBV3-1 and TRBJ2-5, with 12 bases that match TRBD2. This CDR3 has 18 residues. Germline-derived CDR1 and CDR2 are LGHDT and YNNKEL (reference sequence). J gave up 0 bases and V 1 base, and 6 bases lay outside the gene matches. CDR3: CASSQALAGGRYQETQYF. The CDR3 DNA follows: TGTGCCAGCAGCCAAGCACTAGCGGGAGGACGGTACCAAGAGACCCAGTACTTC.

This chain uses TRBV18 with TRBJ2-7; D is undetermined. Trimming left V 2 bases short and J 0 bases short, with 11 bases between. Germline V gene sequence: CDR1 KGHSH, CDR2 LQKENI. The length of the CDR3 is 15 residues. The DNA of the CDR3 is TGTGCCAGCTCACCATCCGGGTCCCTCTCCTACGAGCAGTACTTC. This encodes CASSPSGSLSYEQYF.

In DNA form, the CDR3 reads TGCGCCAGCAGCCGAACGGGACTAGCGGGAGAAATCTCCTACAATGAGCAGTTCTTC. Residues: CASSRTGLAGEISYNEQFF. The rearrangement joins TRBV4-1 to TRBJ2-1; TRBD2 aligns across 14 bases. Germline V gives CDR1 MGHRA, CDR2 YSYEKL. The CDR3 is 19 residues long. After removal of 4 bases from V and 0 bases from J, the junction contained 8 bases not matched to a gene.

This clonotype has more than one count but fewer than ten. The gene calls are TRBV27 and TRBJ2-7; D gene ambiguous. CDR1 is MNHEY, CDR2 SMNVEV, per germline (reference sequence). V shed 6 bases and J shed 1 base, with 16 bases lying between them. The CDR3 loop spans 15 amino acids. The CDR3 spells CASSPGAVQSYEQYF. The CDR3 region has the DNA TGTGCCAGCAGCCCCGGTGCGGTTCAATCCTACGAGCAGTACTTC.

A word on this clonotype: It may be a read error: a sequence one base away is much more abundant. The DNA of the CDR3 is TGTGCCAGCAGTGAATCCAAACTAGGTTGGAGGGAGACCCAGTGCTTC. Translating it yields CASSESKLGWRETQCF. The V call is TRBV2, the J call TRBJ2-5; tentative D call: TRBD2 (6 bases). Germline values: CDR1 SNHLY, CDR2 FYNNEI. CDR3 size: 16 residues.

The rearrangement uses TRBV20-1 and TRBJ1-1, with D maybe TRBD1 (5 bases). Looked up from germline, CDR1 is DFQATT and CDR2 is SNEGSKA (reference sequence). The V gene lost 2 bases and the J gene lost 0 bases, with 13 bases spanning the gap. The CDR3 length is 15 residues. CDR3 bases: TGCAGTGCTAGACGCTCGACAGACATGAACACTGAAGCTTTCTTT. Amino acids: CSARRSTDMNTEAFF.

The gene calls are TRBV11-2 and TRBJ2-2, with TRBD2 matching 10 bases. CDR3 length: 18 residues. Per germline, CDR1 SGHAT and CDR2 FQNNGV. J lost 7 bases, V lost 2 bases, and 13 bases had no gene match. CDR3 in DNA: TGTGCCAGCAGCTTATACGGCGAACTAGCGGGATTCGTCGGGGAGCTGTTTTTT. Translated, it gives CASSLYGELAGFVGELFF.